The 26 T cell receptor beta chains below all came from one sample that was sequenced in a study of identical twins. TCRdb recomputed calls from the 5' RACE reads with MiXCR, one row per CDR3 protein. This table has about 150,000 distinct CDR3 sequences, approximately 3.5% appearing once. Sequenced sample: memory T cells sorted from blood. The receptors here all came from a man younger than 30 in good health.

On this clonotype itself: A much larger clone sits a single nucleotide away, making a read error possible. The genes are TRBV24-1 and TRBJ2-1; D tentatively reads TRBD1 or TRBD2 (5 bases each). Gene TRBJ2-7 matches the end of the DNA better, so the J call may be wrong. The germline CDR1 and CDR2 sequences are KGHDR and SFDVKD. CDR3 size: 12 residues. CDR3 DNA: TGTGCCACCAGTGAGGGACCAAAGGAGCAGTACTTC. Its translation is CATSEGPKEQYF.

V and J are TRBV29-1 and TRBJ2-7; 8 positions agree with TRBD2. The germline gives CDR1 SQVTM, CDR2 ANQGSEA. This CDR3 contains 14 residues. V lost 6 bases, J lost 3 bases, and 10 bases stayed unmatched. The CDR3 here is CSVLSGLGCYEQYV. The CDR3 bases are TGCAGCGTACTCTCGGGACTAGGTTGCTACGAGCAGTACGTC.

This sequence joins TRBV10-3 and TRBJ1-1; D unclear. V lost 0 bases, J lost 5 bases, and 13 bases lay in between. The CDR3 runs to 15 residues. CDR1 is ENHRY, CDR2 SYGVKD, per germline. CDR3 sequence: CAISESPGIRTEAFF. For the CDR3, the DNA is TGTGCCATCAGTGAGTCCCCGGGTATTAGGACTGAAGCTTTCTTT.

This clonotype was counted at least ten times. The chain employs TRBV11-2 and TRBJ1-2, with 7 bases identical to TRBD1. The V and J ends lost 1 base and 8 bases, in that order; junction bases with no gene match: 4. CDR1 and CDR2 from the germline V gene are SGHAT and FQNNGV. The CDR3 runs 13 residues. CDR3 sequence reads: CASSLVQGIGYTF. CDR3 sequence (DNA): TGTGCCAGCAGCTTAGTACAGGGGATCGGCTACACCTTC.

This clonotype was found many times. The chain recombines TRBV2 with TRBJ2-1; no firm D call. CDR3 length: 13 amino acids. The germline CDR1 and CDR2 sequences are SNHLY and FYNNEI. Between the trimmed V and J ends, which lost 9 bases and 7 bases, there was a span of 16 bases. The chain's CDR3 is CARDGSAANEQFF. The CDR3 DNA sequence: TGTGCCAGGGACGGGTCTGCGGCGAATGAGCAGTTCTTC.

This clonotype was observed at least ten times. The chain uses TRBV7-9 and TRBJ2-2, with 8 bases identical to TRBD2. The CDR3 is made up of 17 amino acids. Germline trimming cut 2 bases from V and 0 bases from J; bases unmatched to any gene: 5. Germline CDR1 SEHNR, CDR2 FQNEAQ (reference sequence). CDR3 bases: TGTGCCAGCAGCTTATTTTCGGGACTAGCGAACACCGGGGAGCTGTTTTTT. Residues: CASSLFSGLANTGELFF. The variable domain in full, completed from reference TRBV7-9 and TRBJ2-2, reads DTGVSQNPRHKITKRGQNVTFRCDPISEHNRLYWYRQTLGQGPEFLTYFQNEAQLEKSRLLSDRFSAERPKGSFSTLEIQRTEQGDSAMYLCASSLFSGLANTGELFFGEGSRLTVL.

This clonotype occurred many times. This chain's CDR3 is CSASLTGGTQETQYF. The CDR3 DNA follows: TGCAGTGCTAGTCTAACAGGTGGGACCCAAGAGACCCAGTACTTC. The rearrangement uses TRBV20-1 and TRBJ2-5, with D tentatively TRBD1 or TRBD2 (5 bases each). Germline V CDR1 and CDR2: DFQATT, SNEGSKA (reference sequence). V lost 3 bases and J 1 base, leaving 15 bases between the germline ends. The CDR3 consists of 15 residues.

This clonotype was seen ten or more times. This sequence joins TRBV20-1 and TRBJ2-1; no definite D call. Germline CDR1 DFQATT, CDR2 SNEGSKA (reference sequence). V was shortened by 0 bases and J by 7 bases, with 7 bases between the two germline ends. The CDR3 has 12 amino acids. CDR3 bases: TGCAGTGCTAGAGAAGGCCAAAATGAGCAGTTCTTC. Translated: CSAREGQNEQFF.

This clonotype came up a few times. The chain recombines TRBV3-1 with TRBJ1-5; 8 bases align to TRBD1. Germline CDR1 LGHDT, CDR2 YNNKEL (reference sequence). The CDR3 is 14 amino acids. After removal of 1 base from V and 10 bases from J, the junction contained 6 bases not matched to a gene. The CDR3 loop is CASSQGTGTRPQHF. The CDR3 nucleotides read TGTGCCAGCAGCCAAGGGACAGGGACGCGACCCCAGCATTTT.

This clonotype was counted at least ten times. The chain joins TRBV7-9 to TRBJ1-2; D not resolved. Deletions cut 2 bases from V and 4 bases from J, with 11 bases between. Germline V gene sequence: CDR1 SEHNR, CDR2 FQNEAQ (reference sequence). The CDR3 is 14 residues long. CDR3 in amino acids: CASSLTGEGYGYTF. The DNA of the CDR3 is TGTGCCAGCAGCTTAACCGGGGAGGGCTATGGCTACACCTTC.

Ten or more counts support this clonotype. This chain connects TRBV5-8 to TRBJ1-2; D perhaps matches TRBD1 (6 bases). Germline V gives CDR1 SGHTS, CDR2 YDEGEE. V gave up 5 bases and J gave up 6 bases, with 14 bases separating them. CDR3 size: 13 residues. CDR3 amino acids: CASRDTGLDGYTF. The DNA for the CDR3 is TGTGCCAGCAGGGACACAGGGTTGGATGGCTACACCTTC.

In its sample, this clonotype was seen many times. This sequence joins TRBV7-8 and TRBJ2-3; D is undetermined. The germline V and J ends were trimmed by 2 bases and 5 bases, with 17 bases remaining between them. Germline CDR1 is SGHVS and CDR2 is FQNEAQ. There are 16 residues in the CDR3. The CDR3 loop reads CASSLHGGKGLDTQYF. The CDR3 nucleotides read TGTGCCAGCAGCTTACATGGCGGCAAAGGGCTAGATACGCAGTATTTT.

This clonotype showed up many times. V usage is TRBV5-1 and J usage is TRBJ2-3, with unresolved D. V lost 4 bases and J lost 0, with 9 bases in between. The CDR3 sequence is 14 residues long. Germline V CDR1 and CDR2: SGHRS, YFSETQ. CDR3 residues: CASSPRASTDTQYF. The DNA for the CDR3 is TGCGCCAGCAGCCCTCGGGCTAGCACAGATACGCAGTATTTT.

The rearrangement uses TRBV30 and TRBJ1-6; TRBD1 might be the D (5 bases). Trimming cost V 4 bases and J 9 bases, with 19 bases left between them. This CDR3 is built from 15 residues. Germline V gene sequence: CDR1 GTSNPN, CDR2 SVGIG (reference sequence). Here the CDR3 reads CAWNGFSGTGSPLHF. The CDR3 DNA reads as TGTGCCTGGAACGGATTTTCAGGGACTGGTTCACCCCTCCACTTT. Looking up the rest from reference TRBV30 and TRBJ1-6 gives the full variable domain: SQTIHQWPATLVQPVGSPLSLECTVEGTSNPNLYWYRQAAGRGLQLLFYSVGIGQISSEVPQNLSASRPQDRQFILSSKKLLLSDSGFYLCAWNGFSGTGSPLHFGNGTRLTVT.

This clonotype was seen ten or more times. V usage is TRBV14 and J usage is TRBJ1-2; tentative D call: TRBD1 (6 bases). Trimming took 1 base from V and 0 from J, leaving 12 bases between them. The V gene's germline CDR1 is SGHDN and CDR2 FVKESK. CDR3 length: 16 residues. DNA of the CDR3: TGTGCCAGCAGCCAAGCCGGGACACTCGCTAACTATGGCTACACCTTC. It encodes CASSQAGTLANYGYTF.

This clonotype was detected ten times or more. The CDR3 coding sequence is TGTGCCAGCAGCTGGGCAGGGCCCACAGATACGCAGTATTTT. As protein: CASSWAGPTDTQYF. V usage is TRBV7-9 and J usage is TRBJ2-3; TRBD1 is a possible D gene (5 bases). The V and J ends lost 4 bases and 2 bases respectively, with 10 bases between them. There are 14 residues in the CDR3. CDR1 is SEHNR, CDR2 FQNEAQ, per germline (reference sequence).

This clonotype was seen repeatedly, ten times or more. For the CDR3, the DNA is TGTGCCAGCAGCCAAGCTCCCGGGACAGGGGGCCCCTATGGCTACACCTTC. Translating it yields CASSQAPGTGGPYGYTF. This chain uses TRBV4-2 with TRBJ1-2; 12 bases map to TRBD1. V lost 1 base and J lost 4; bases outside the gene matches: 7. Germline CDR1 and CDR2: LGHNA and YNFKEQ. The CDR3 extends over 17 amino acids.

This clonotype was observed many times. The CDR3 is CATGEGREAFF. CDR3 sequence (DNA): TGTGCCACAGGCGAGGGCCGAGAAGCTTTCTTT. The chain employs TRBV6-1 and TRBJ1-1; D ambiguous. The CDR3 loop spans 11 amino acids. V was shortened by 10 bases and J by 8 bases, with 14 bases between the two germline ends. Looked up from germline, CDR1 is MNHNS and CDR2 is SASEGT.

This clonotype has at least ten counts. The J gene is TRBJ2-3, the V gene TRBV29-1, with D perhaps matching TRBD1 (6 bases). Per the germline V gene, CDR1 is SQVTM and CDR2 is ANQGSEA. CDR3 length: 16 residues. V lost 2 bases, J lost 1 base, and 16 bases lay in between. CDR3 nucleotides: TGCAGCGTTGAACGGGACAACCCGTTTGGCACAGATACGCAGTATTTT. Amino acids: CSVERDNPFGTDTQYF.

This clonotype was counted a few times. V and J are TRBV9 and TRBJ1-2, with no clear D. Germline V lookup: CDR1 SGDLS, CDR2 YYNGEE. V was pared by 0 bases and J by 6 bases, with 15 bases between. CDR3 length equals 15 residues. The CDR3 spells CASSVATHVGDGYTF. CDR3 sequence (DNA): TGTGCCAGCAGCGTAGCTACCCATGTAGGAGATGGCTACACCTTC.

This clonotype appeared many times. The chain combines TRBV27 with TRBJ2-1, with 10 bases matching TRBD2. J gave up 5 bases and V 6 bases, and 19 bases lay outside the gene matches. Germline V gene sequence: CDR1 MNHEY, CDR2 SMNVEV (reference sequence). CDR3 length: 19 amino acids. In nucleotides, the CDR3 is TGTGCCAGCAGCACCCGTCAGACGGGGCTAGCGGGAGCCCACAATGAGCAGTTCTTC. Protein product: CASSTRQTGLAGAHNEQFF.

This chain joins TRBV19 and TRBJ2-3; D unresolved. Germline-derived CDR1 and CDR2 are LNHDA and SQIVND (reference sequence). The CDR3 extends over 14 amino acids. With 5 bases removed from V and 0 bases from J, the gap between germline ends came to 9 bases. The chain's CDR3 is CASSPDLSTDTQYF. CDR3 in DNA: TGTGCCAGTAGTCCTGACCTAAGCACAGATACGCAGTATTTT.

The genes are TRBV9 and TRBJ2-7; TRBD2 agrees at 9 bases. CDR1 and CDR2 from the germline V gene are SGDLS and YYNGEE. The CDR3 has 15 amino acids. V dropped 4 bases and J dropped 6; count of bases not matched to a gene: 11. CDR3 in amino acids: CASSSNTAGGREQYF. The CDR3 region has the DNA TGTGCCAGCAGCTCGAATACGGCGGGAGGGCGCGAGCAGTACTTC.

Ten or more counts support this clonotype. V and J are TRBV14 and TRBJ2-7; 9 bases align to TRBD2. The CDR3 extends over 16 amino acids. CDR1 and CDR2 (germline): SGHDN, FVKESK. V dropped 4 bases and J dropped 0; count of bases not matched to a gene: 7. The CDR3 region is CASSPVAGVPSYEQYF. The DNA of the CDR3 is TGTGCCAGCAGCCCAGTAGCGGGAGTTCCCTCCTACGAGCAGTACTTC.

V and J are TRBV10-2 and TRBJ1-6; 7 nucleotides match TRBD1. Germline V gene data show CDR1 as WSHSY and CDR2 as SAAADI. V was clipped by 6 bases and J by 6 bases; unmatched bases: 5. The CDR3 totals 14 residues. CDR3 in DNA: TGCGCCAGCAGGCTGACAGGGAGTAATTCACCCCTCCACTTT. Protein product: CASRLTGSNSPLHF.

Ten or more counts support this clonotype. The rearrangement links TRBV6-2 or TRBV6-3 to TRBJ2-5; D is possibly TRBD1 or TRBD2 (5 bases each). Trimming shortened V by 0 bases and J by 3 bases, and 11 bases separated the two germline ends. From germline, CDR1 is MNHEY and CDR2 SVGEGT. This CDR3 has 15 residues. CDR3 sequence reads: CASSYSYGDEETQYF. CDR3 bases: TGTGCCAGCAGTTACTCGTACGGGGACGAAGAGACCCAGTACTTC.